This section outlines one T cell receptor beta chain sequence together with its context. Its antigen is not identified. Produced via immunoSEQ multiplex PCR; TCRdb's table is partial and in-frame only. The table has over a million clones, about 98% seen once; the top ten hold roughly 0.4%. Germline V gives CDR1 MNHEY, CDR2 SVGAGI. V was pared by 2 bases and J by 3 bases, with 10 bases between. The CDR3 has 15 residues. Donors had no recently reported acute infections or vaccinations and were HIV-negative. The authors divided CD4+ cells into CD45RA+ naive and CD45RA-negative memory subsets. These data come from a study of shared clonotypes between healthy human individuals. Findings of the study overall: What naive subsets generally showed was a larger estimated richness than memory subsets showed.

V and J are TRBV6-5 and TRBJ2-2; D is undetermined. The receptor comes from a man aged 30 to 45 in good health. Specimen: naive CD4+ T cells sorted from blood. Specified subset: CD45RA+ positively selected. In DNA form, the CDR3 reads TGTGCCAGCAGTTACATAGGTCCGCACACCGGGGAGCTGTTTTTT. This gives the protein CASSYIGPHTGELFF.